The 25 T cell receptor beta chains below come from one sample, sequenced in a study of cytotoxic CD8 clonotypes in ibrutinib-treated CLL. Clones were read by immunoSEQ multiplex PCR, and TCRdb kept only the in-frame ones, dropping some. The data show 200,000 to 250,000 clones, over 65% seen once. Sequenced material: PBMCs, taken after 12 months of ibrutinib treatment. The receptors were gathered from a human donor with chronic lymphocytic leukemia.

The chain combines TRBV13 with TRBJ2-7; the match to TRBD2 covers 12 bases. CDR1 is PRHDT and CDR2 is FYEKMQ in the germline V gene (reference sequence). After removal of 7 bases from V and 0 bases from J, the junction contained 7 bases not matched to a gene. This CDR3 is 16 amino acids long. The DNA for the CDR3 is TGTGCCAGCACACTAGGACTAGCGGGGTTCTCCTACGAGCAGTACTTC. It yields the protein CASTLGLAGFSYEQYF.

DNA of the CDR3: TGTGCCAGCAGCTTAGGAGGGCACGGTTCACCCCTCCACTTT. This codes for CASSLGGHGSPLHF. The genes are TRBV7-3 and TRBJ1-6; D uncertain. Per the germline V gene, CDR1 is SGHTA and CDR2 is FQGTGA. Trimming removed 2 bases at V and 9 bases at J, with 11 bases between. This CDR3 is 14 amino acids long.

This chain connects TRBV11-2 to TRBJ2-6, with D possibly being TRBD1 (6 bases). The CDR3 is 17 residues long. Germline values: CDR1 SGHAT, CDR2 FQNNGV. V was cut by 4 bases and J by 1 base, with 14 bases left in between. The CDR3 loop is CASSSGTPESGANVLTF. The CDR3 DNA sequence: TGTGCCAGCAGCTCCGGGACACCCGAATCTGGGGCCAACGTCCTGACTTTC.

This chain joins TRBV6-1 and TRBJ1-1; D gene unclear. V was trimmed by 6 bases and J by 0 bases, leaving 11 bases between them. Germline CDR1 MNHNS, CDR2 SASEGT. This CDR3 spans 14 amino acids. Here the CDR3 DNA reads TGTGCCAGCAGCAAATCGTCGGTGAACACTGAAGCTTTCTTT. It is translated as CASSKSSVNTEAFF.

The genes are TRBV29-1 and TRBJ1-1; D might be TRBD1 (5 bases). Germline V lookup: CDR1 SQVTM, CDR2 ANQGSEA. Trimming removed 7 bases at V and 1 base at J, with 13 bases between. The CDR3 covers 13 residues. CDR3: CSENRQPNTEAFF. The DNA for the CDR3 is TGCAGCGAGAATAGACAGCCGAACACTGAAGCTTTCTTT. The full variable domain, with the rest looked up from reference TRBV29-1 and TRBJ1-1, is SAVISQKPSRDICQRGTSLTIQCQVDSQVTMMFWYRQQPGQSLTLIATANQGSEATYESGFVIDKFPISRPNLTFSTLTVSNMSPEDSSIYLCSENRQPNTEAFFGQGTRLTVV.

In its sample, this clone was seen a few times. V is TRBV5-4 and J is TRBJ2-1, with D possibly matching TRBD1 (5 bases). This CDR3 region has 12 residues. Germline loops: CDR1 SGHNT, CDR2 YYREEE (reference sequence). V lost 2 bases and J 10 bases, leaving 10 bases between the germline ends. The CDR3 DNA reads TGTGCCAGCAGCTTTGTAGGGGCCGAGCAGTTCTTC. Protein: CASSFVGAEQFF.

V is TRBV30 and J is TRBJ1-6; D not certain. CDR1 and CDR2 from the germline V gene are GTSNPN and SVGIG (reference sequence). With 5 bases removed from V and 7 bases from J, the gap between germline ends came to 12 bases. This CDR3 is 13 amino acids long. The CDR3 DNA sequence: TGTGCCTGGGAGACAACGAAGAATTCACCCCTCCACTTT. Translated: CAWETTKNSPLHF.

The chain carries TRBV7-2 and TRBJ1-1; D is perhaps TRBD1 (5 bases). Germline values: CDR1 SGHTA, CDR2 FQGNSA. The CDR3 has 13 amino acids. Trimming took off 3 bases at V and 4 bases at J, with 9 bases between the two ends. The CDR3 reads CASSFGAGTEAFF. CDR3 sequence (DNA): TGTGCCAGCAGCTTCGGGGCGGGCACTGAAGCTTTCTTT. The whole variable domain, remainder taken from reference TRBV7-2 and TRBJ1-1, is GAGVSQSPSNKVTEKGKDVELRCDPISGHTALYWYRQSLGQGLEFLIYFQGNSAPDKSGLPSDRFSAERTGGSVSTLTIQRTQQEDSAVYLCASSFGAGTEAFFGQGTRLTVV.

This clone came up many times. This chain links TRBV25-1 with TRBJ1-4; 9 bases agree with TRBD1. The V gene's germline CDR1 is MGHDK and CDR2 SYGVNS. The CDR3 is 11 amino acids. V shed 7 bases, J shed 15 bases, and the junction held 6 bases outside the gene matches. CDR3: CASKRDRVMFF. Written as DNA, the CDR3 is TGTGCCAGCAAGCGGGACAGGGTGATGTTTTTT.

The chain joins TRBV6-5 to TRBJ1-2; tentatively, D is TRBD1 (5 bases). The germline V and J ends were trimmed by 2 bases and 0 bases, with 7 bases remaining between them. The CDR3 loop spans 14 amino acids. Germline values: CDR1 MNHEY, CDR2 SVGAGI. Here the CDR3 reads CASSYGRANYGYTF. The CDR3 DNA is TGTGCCAGCAGTTACGGCAGGGCTAACTATGGCTACACCTTC.

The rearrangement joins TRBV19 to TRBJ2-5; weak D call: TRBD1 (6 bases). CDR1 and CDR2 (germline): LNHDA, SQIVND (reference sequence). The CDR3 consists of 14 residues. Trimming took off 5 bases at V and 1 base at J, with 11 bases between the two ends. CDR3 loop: CASSVYRAQETQYF. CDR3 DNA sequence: TGTGCCAGTAGTGTATACAGGGCCCAAGAGACCCAGTACTTC.

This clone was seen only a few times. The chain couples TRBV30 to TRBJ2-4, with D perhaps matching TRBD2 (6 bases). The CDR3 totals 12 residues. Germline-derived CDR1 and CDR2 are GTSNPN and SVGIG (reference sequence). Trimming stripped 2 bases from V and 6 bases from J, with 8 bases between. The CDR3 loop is CAWSTGVNIQYF. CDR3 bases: TGTGCCTGGAGTACGGGGGTAAACATTCAGTACTTC.

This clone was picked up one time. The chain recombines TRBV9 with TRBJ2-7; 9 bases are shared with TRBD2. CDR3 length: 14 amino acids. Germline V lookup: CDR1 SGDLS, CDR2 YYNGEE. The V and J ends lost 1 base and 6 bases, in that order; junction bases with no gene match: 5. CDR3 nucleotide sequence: TGTGCCAGCAGCGTACTAGCGGGGTGGGGCGAGCAGTACTTC. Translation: CASSVLAGWGEQYF.

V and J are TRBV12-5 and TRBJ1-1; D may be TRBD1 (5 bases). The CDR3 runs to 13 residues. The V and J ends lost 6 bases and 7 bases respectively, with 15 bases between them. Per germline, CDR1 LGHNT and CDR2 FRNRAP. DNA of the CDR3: TGTGCTAGTGGCCCAGATGGACACTTTGAAGCTTTCTTT. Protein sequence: CASGPDGHFEAFF.

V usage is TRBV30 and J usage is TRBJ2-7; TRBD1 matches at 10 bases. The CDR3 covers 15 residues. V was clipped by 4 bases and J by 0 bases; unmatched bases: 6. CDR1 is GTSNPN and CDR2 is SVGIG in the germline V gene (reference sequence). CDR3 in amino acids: CAWTRQGAASYEQYF. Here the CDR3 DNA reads TGTGCCTGGACTAGACAGGGGGCGGCCTCCTACGAGCAGTACTTC.

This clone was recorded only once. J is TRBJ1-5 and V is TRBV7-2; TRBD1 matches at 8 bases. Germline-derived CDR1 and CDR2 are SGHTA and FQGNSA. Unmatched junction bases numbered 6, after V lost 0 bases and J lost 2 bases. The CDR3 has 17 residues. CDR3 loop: CASSLAPGGRGNQPQHF. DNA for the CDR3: TGTGCCAGCAGCTTAGCCCCAGGGGGCCGGGGCAATCAGCCCCAGCATTTT.

In nucleotides, the CDR3 is TGTGCCAGCAGCCGGGACAGATCCTACGAGCAGTACTTC. Protein sequence: CASSRDRSYEQYF. This chain joins TRBV7-8 and TRBJ2-7; 7 nucleotides match TRBD1. The CDR3 has 13 residues. The ends lost 5 bases at V and 1 base at J; junction bases unmatched: 2. The germline gives CDR1 SGHVS, CDR2 FQNEAQ.

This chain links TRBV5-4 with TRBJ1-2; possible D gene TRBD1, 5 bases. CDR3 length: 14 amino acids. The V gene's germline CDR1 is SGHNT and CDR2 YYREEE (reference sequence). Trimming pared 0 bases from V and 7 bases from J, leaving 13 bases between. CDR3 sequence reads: CASSLAAGPFGYTF. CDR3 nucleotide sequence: TGTGCCAGCAGCTTGGCGGCAGGGCCCTTTGGCTACACCTTC.

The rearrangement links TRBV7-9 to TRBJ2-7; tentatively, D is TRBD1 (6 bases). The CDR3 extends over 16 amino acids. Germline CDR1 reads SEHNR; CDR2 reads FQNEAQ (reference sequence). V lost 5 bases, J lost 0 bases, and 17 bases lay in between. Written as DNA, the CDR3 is TGTGCCAGCAGCCAGTTGACAGGCCCTTACTCCTACGAGCAGTACTTC. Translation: CASSQLTGPYSYEQYF.

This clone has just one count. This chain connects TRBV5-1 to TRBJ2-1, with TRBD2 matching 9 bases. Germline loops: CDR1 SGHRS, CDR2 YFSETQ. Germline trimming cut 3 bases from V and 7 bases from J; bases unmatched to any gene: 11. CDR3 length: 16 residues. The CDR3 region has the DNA TGCGCCAGCAGCTACGTAGCGGGAGCGGGTTTGAATGAGCAGTTCTTC. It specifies CASSYVAGAGLNEQFF.

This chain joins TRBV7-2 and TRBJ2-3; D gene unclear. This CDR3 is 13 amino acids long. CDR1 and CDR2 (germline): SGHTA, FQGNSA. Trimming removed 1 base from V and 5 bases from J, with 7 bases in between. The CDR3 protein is CASSLGYGDTQYF. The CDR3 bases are TGTGCCAGCAGCTTAGGGTATGGAGATACGCAGTATTTT. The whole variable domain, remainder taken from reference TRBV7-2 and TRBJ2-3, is GAGVSQSPSNKVTEKGKDVELRCDPISGHTALYWYRQSLGQGLEFLIYFQGNSAPDKSGLPSDRFSAERTGGSVSTLTIQRTQQEDSAVYLCASSLGYGDTQYFGPGTRLTVL.

CDR3 sequence: CASKRTQYFSGANVLTF. The CDR3 bases are TGTGCCTCAAAACGGACCCAGTACTTCTCTGGGGCCAACGTCCTGACTTTC. The rearrangement uses TRBV30 and TRBJ2-6, with D hard to call. The germline V and J ends were trimmed by 7 bases and 0 bases, with 19 bases remaining between them. The CDR3 has 17 residues. Germline V gene data show CDR1 as GTSNPN and CDR2 as SVGIG (reference sequence).

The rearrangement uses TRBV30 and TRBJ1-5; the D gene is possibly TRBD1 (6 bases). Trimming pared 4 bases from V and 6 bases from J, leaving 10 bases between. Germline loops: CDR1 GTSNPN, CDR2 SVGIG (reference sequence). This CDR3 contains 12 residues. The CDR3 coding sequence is TGTGCCTGGAACAGGGTTGGTCAGCCCCAGCATTTT. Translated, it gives CAWNRVGQPQHF.

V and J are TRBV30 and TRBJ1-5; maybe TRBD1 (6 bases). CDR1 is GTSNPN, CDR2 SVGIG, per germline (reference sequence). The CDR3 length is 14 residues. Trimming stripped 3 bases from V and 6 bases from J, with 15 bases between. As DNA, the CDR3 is TGTGCCTGGAGCCGGCGCGGGGGCTCTCAGCCCCAGCATTTT. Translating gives CAWSRRGGSQPQHF.

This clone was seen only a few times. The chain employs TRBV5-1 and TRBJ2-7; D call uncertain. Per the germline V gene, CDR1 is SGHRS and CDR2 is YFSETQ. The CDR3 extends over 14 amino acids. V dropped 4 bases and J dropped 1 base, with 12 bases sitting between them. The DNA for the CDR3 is TGCGCCAGCAGCACCACGGTGGGATCCTACGAGCAGTACTTC. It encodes CASSTTVGSYEQYF.